These 22 T cell receptor beta chains originate from one sample sequenced in a study of CD8 T cells in ankylosing spondylitis. Findings of the study overall: Ankylosing spondylitis blood seemed to carry a telltale TCR beta motif made of under ten highly homologous variants.

One entry per CDR3 protein, called by TCRdb with MiXCR from the 5' RACE reads. The sample contains around 91,000 distinct CDR3 sequences, about 9% of which appear only once. The antigens for these receptors are not known. Sequenced sample: blood, either unsorted or a sorted T cell fraction (not recorded which). The receptors come from a male donor with ankylosing spondylitis.

V usage is TRBV12-3 or TRBV12-4 and J usage is TRBJ2-1, with 7 bases fitting TRBD2. The CDR3 is 14 amino acids. V lost 3 bases, J lost 8 bases, and 7 bases stayed unmatched. CDR3 bases: TGTGCCAGCAGTTTTCTCAGGGAGGGCTATGAGCAGTTCTTC. It yields the protein CASSFLREGYEQFF.

In its sample, this clonotype was seen many times. The gene calls are TRBV15 and TRBJ2-7, with 7 bases that match TRBD1. Germline CDR1 LNHNV, CDR2 YYDKDF (reference sequence). The CDR3 runs to 13 residues. The trim removed 9 bases at V and 0 bases at J, leaving 5 bases unmatched. The CDR3 region has the DNA TGTGCCACTCGGGACAGCAGCTCCTACGAGCAGTACTTC. This sequence encodes CATRDSSSYEQYF.

This clonotype was found many times. The genes are TRBV6-1 and TRBJ1-4; weak D call: TRBD1 (5 bases). V lost 7 bases and J 0 bases, leaving 12 bases between the germline ends. Per the germline V gene, CDR1 is MNHNS and CDR2 is SASEGT. The CDR3 runs 15 residues. The CDR3, as DNA: TGTGCCAGCACCGGACATCCGGCAACTAATGAAAAACTGTTTTTT. Translation: CASTGHPATNEKLFF.

This clonotype was picked up many times. This chain connects TRBV7-8 to TRBJ2-5, with 12 bases fitting TRBD2. The CDR3 consists of 17 residues. Germline assignment: CDR1 SGHVS and CDR2 FQNEAQ. Trimming removed 3 bases from V and 2 bases from J; junction bases left unmatched: 7. The chain's CDR3 is CASSFSLAGGAQETQYF. CDR3 DNA: TGTGCCAGCAGCTTTTCACTAGCGGGAGGAGCACAAGAGACCCAGTACTTC.

This clonotype has ten or more counts. The rearrangement joins TRBV27 to TRBJ1-2, with D maybe TRBD1 (5 bases). Trimming took 5 bases from V and 0 from J, leaving 16 bases between them. The CDR3 runs to 16 residues. CDR1 and CDR2 (germline): MNHEY, SMNVEV (reference sequence). The CDR3 loop reads CASSLTRGTTNYGYTF. In DNA form, the CDR3 reads TGTGCCAGCAGTCTCACCCGAGGGACTACTAACTATGGCTACACCTTC.

This clonotype was picked up a small number of times. The chain recombines TRBV13 with TRBJ2-1, with no clear D. The V gene lost 4 bases and the J gene lost 0 bases, with 10 bases spanning the gap. In germline, CDR1 is PRHDT, CDR2 FYEKMQ (reference sequence). The length of the CDR3 is 15 residues. The CDR3 coding sequence is TGTGCCAGCAGCTCTTGGGGTAGCTCCTACAATGAGCAGTTCTTC. Its translation: CASSSWGSSYNEQFF.

This clonotype was seen ten or more times. The rearrangement uses TRBV29-1 and TRBJ2-1; TRBD2 agrees at 14 bases. CDR3 length: 19 residues. In germline, CDR1 is SQVTM, CDR2 ANQGSEA. Losses at the gene ends were 1 base for V and 7 bases for J; bases not matched to a gene: 15. CDR3 DNA: TGCAGCGTTGAAGGTGTAACCTCGGGACTAGCGGGAGTAGGTAATGAGCAGTTCTTC. Protein product: CSVEGVTSGLAGVGNEQFF.

This clonotype was seen more than once but under ten times. The chain has TRBV27 and TRBJ2-7; the D call may be TRBD1 or TRBD2 (5 bases each). V lost 6 bases and J 3 bases, leaving 9 bases between the germline ends. CDR3 length: 12 amino acids. CDR1 and CDR2 (germline): MNHEY, SMNVEV (reference sequence). For the CDR3, the DNA is TGTGCCAGCAGGGGGGACGGCTACGAGCAGTACTTC. Its translation is CASRGDGYEQYF.

This clonotype was counted many times. V is TRBV5-6 and J is TRBJ1-4, with D unresolved. This CDR3 region has 17 residues. The germline V and J ends were trimmed by 4 bases and 0 bases, with 16 bases remaining between them. In germline, CDR1 is SGHDT, CDR2 YYEEEE. CDR3 sequence (DNA): TGTGCCAGCAGCCCCGACGGAGGATTTGCAACTAATGAAAAACTGTTTTTT. It codes for CASSPDGGFATNEKLFF.

This clonotype was counted between two and nine times. CDR3 sequence reads: CASSLISGPYNEQFF. The DNA of the CDR3 is TGTGCCAGCAGTTTAATTTCGGGGCCCTACAATGAGCAGTTCTTC. This chain uses TRBV27 with TRBJ2-1, with D perhaps given as TRBD1 or TRBD2 (5 bases each). Germline loops: CDR1 MNHEY, CDR2 SMNVEV (reference sequence). The V and J ends lost 2 bases and 2 bases respectively, with 10 bases between them. The CDR3 sequence is 15 residues long.

The rearrangement links TRBV7-8 to TRBJ2-7, with TRBD1 as a possible D gene (6 bases). CDR3 length: 15 amino acids. CDR1 is SGHVS, CDR2 FQNEAQ, per germline. Trimming cost V 3 bases and J 3 bases, with 15 bases left between them. The CDR3 loop is CASSFRGARDYEQYF. Written as DNA, the CDR3 is TGTGCCAGCAGCTTCAGGGGAGCCCGGGACTACGAGCAGTACTTC.

This sequence joins TRBV6-5 and TRBJ2-1, with 7 bases identical to TRBD1. CDR1 and CDR2 from the germline V gene are MNHEY and SVGAGI. The CDR3 sequence is 17 residues long. The V and J ends lost 0 bases and 0 bases, in that order; junction bases with no gene match: 5. This CDR3 is CASSYSGTVFSYNEQFF. The CDR3 coding sequence is TGTGCCAGCAGTTACTCAGGGACAGTCTTCTCCTACAATGAGCAGTTCTTC.

The rearrangement links TRBV28 to TRBJ2-5; 11 bases line up with TRBD1. V lost 5 bases, J lost 5 bases, and 4 bases stayed unmatched. Germline loops: CDR1 MDHEN, CDR2 SYDVKM. The CDR3 covers 14 residues. As DNA, the CDR3 is TGTGCCAGCAGTCCGGACAGGGGGCAGGAGACCCAGTACTTC. Translated, it gives CASSPDRGQETQYF. Supplemented by reference TRBV28 and TRBJ2-5, the full variable domain reads DVKVTQSSRYLVKRTGEKVFLECVQDMDHENMFWYRQDPGLGLRLIYFSYDVKMKEKGDIPEGYSVSREKKERFSLILESASTNQTSMYLCASSPDRGQETQYFGPGTRLLVL.

This sequence joins TRBV30 and TRBJ1-1; no definite D call. The CDR3 is 13 amino acids. Germline lookup yields CDR1 GTSNPN and CDR2 SVGIG (reference sequence). V lost 0 bases to trimming and J lost 4 bases, with 9 bases between them. In DNA, the CDR3 is TGTGCCTGGAGTGTCGATGGGCGCACTGAAGCTTTCTTT. The encoded protein is CAWSVDGRTEAFF. Full variable domain (remainder filled in from reference TRBV30 and TRBJ1-1): SQTIHQWPATLVQPVGSPLSLECTVEGTSNPNLYWYRQAAGRGLQLLFYSVGIGQISSEVPQNLSASRPQDRQFILSSKKLLLSDSGFYLCAWSVDGRTEAFFGQGTRLTVV.

The V and J genes are TRBV5-1 and TRBJ2-7; no definite D call. CDR1 and CDR2 from the germline V gene are SGHRS and YFSETQ. The CDR3 totals 14 residues. Trimming took 1 base from V and 1 from J, leaving 9 bases between them. The CDR3 is CASSLRLPSYEQYF. DNA for the CDR3: TGCGCCAGCAGCTTGCGCTTGCCGTCCTACGAGCAGTACTTC. The whole variable domain, remainder taken from reference TRBV5-1 and TRBJ2-7, is KAGVTQTPRYLIKTRGQQVTLSCSPISGHRSVSWYQQTPGQGLQFLFEYFSETQRNKGNFPGRFSGRQFSNSRSEMNVSTLELGDSALYLCASSLRLPSYEQYFGPGTRLTVT.

This clonotype was counted at least ten times. The gene calls are TRBV5-1 and TRBJ1-1; D is perhaps TRBD1 (5 bases). Trimming took 5 bases from V and 1 from J, leaving 9 bases between them. The CDR3 is made up of 13 amino acids. Germline V gene lookup returns CDR1 SGHRS and CDR2 YFSETQ. CDR3 DNA: TGCGCCAGCAGAGGGACGGCGAACACTGAAGCTTTCTTT. It encodes CASRGTANTEAFF.

This clonotype has a handful of counts. This chain connects TRBV12-3 or TRBV12-4 to TRBJ1-1; 10 bases are a match to TRBD1. Trimming removed 5 bases from V and 5 bases from J; junction bases left unmatched: 5. This CDR3 region has 14 residues. The CDR3 sequence: CASSPDRGRTEAFF. CDR3 coding DNA: TGTGCCAGCAGTCCTGACAGGGGGCGGACTGAAGCTTTCTTT.

At least ten counts were recorded for this clonotype. The chain links TRBV3-1 to TRBJ2-1, with TRBD1 matching 10 bases. Trimming at V came to 4 bases and at J to 7 bases, leaving 10 bases not matched to a gene. The germline V gene has CDR1 LGHDT and CDR2 YNNKEL (reference sequence). The CDR3 runs to 16 residues. The CDR3 is CASSPFGTGDRNEQFF. In nucleotides, the CDR3 is TGTGCCAGCAGCCCCTTCGGGACAGGGGATCGGAATGAGCAGTTCTTC.

This clonotype came up many times. The chain links TRBV4-1 to TRBJ2-1, with TRBD1 identical over 7 bases. Germline V gene data show CDR1 as MGHRA and CDR2 as YSYEKL. The CDR3 extends over 16 amino acids. The J segment lost 4 bases and the V segment lost 0 bases, leaving 6 bases of the junction unmatched. The chain's CDR3 is CASSQDRGMGYNEQFF. The CDR3 bases are TGCGCCAGCAGCCAAGACAGGGGGATGGGATACAATGAGCAGTTCTTC.

In its sample, this clonotype was seen a few times. This chain links TRBV27 with TRBJ2-1; the D gene is possibly TRBD2 (5 bases). In germline, CDR1 is MNHEY, CDR2 SMNVEV (reference sequence). Trimming stripped 2 bases from V and 10 bases from J, with 12 bases between. This CDR3 comprises 13 residues. DNA for the CDR3: TGTGCCAGCAGTTTAGCGGGTAGCAGCGAGCAGTTCTTC. Translation: CASSLAGSSEQFF.

This clonotype was recorded at least ten times. J is TRBJ2-7 and V is TRBV2; D not resolved. V lost 3 bases and J 3 bases, leaving 15 bases between the germline ends. The CDR3 runs to 15 residues. The V gene's germline CDR1 is SNHLY and CDR2 FYNNEI. CDR3 residues: CASSDLPGLFYEQYF. In nucleotides, the CDR3 is TGTGCCAGCAGTGACCTGCCAGGATTATTCTACGAGCAGTACTTC.

This clonotype was counted many times. The chain is built from TRBV19 and TRBJ1-1, with D uncertain. Germline CDR1 and CDR2: LNHDA and SQIVND (reference sequence). Trimming left V 7 bases short and J 5 bases short, with 8 bases between. This CDR3 is 11 amino acids long. The chain's CDR3 is CASIVGTEAFF. CDR3 DNA: TGTGCCAGTATTGTGGGAACTGAAGCTTTCTTT.